This T cell receptor beta chain appears in the sequencing data of a study of blood T cell repertoires in COVID-19. In the study overall: From T cells, B-cell-depleted T cells, or PBMCs came the material, which was cDNA or gDNA.

Those enrolled, adults aged roughly 18 to 89 years, came from about 24 US areas. Cohort 3 donors were reported recovered after two negative PCRs, clearance, or symptom resolution. Authors' processing steps: Nucleated cell counts were estimated from reference gene primer amplification. Clones were sequenced by immunoSEQ multiplex PCR, and TCRdb holds only the in-frame ones, with some missing. The V and J calls and the clone size are those of that table, but D and trimming were determined from the DNA. Here the sample spans 300,000 to 400,000 clones, over 75% being singletons. Germline V gene lookup returns CDR1 LNHDA and CDR2 SQIVND (reference sequence). This CDR3 contains 15 residues. Trimming cost V 5 bases and J 4 bases; bases outside gene matches: 5.

The TCR comes from a man younger than 45 who had recovered from COVID-19. The chain is built from TRBV19 and TRBJ2-1; the match to TRBD1 covers 10 bases. Sequencing was done on a sample of PBMCs or T cells enriched from blood (not recorded which). The CDR3 sequence: CASSETGGSYNEQFF. DNA for the CDR3: TGTGCCAGTAGTGAGACAGGGGGCTCTTACAATGAGCAGTTCTTC.